The sequence of this T cell receptor (beta chain) was determined in a study of radiotherapy plus CTLA-4 blockade in lung cancer. Overall study: Objective response rate was more than 15%; disease control rate, 25% to 35%.

Study-wide results and caveats: Together with interferon-beta, which increased in serum after radiation, early dynamic changes in blood T cell clones were reportedly the best predictors of response. Among blood TCR repertoires after radiotherapy plus ipilimumab, tumor-derived clones expanded.

Repertoires were generated with immunoSEQ multiplex PCR, while TCRdb's copy carries only in-frame clones and drops some. Among about 46,000 clones, 70% to 80% were seen once, and the ten largest hold about 8%. Participants had chemo-refractory metastatic non-small-cell lung cancer and were treated with focal radiation plus ipilimumab CTLA-4 blockade. As regards this clone: Its target is not known.

V was pared by 0 bases and J by 4 bases, with 12 bases between. CDR1 is SGHRS, CDR2 YFSETQ, per germline. The CDR3 runs to 15 residues. The specimen was peripheral blood, collected from a patient treated with radiotherapy plus ipilimumab. The chain couples TRBV5-1 to TRBJ2-3, with TRBD1 as a possible D gene (7 bases). The clonotype originates from a human donor with non-small cell lung cancer who had a complete response to radiotherapy plus ipilimumab. CDR3 in amino acids: CASSLGQGGADTQYF. As DNA, the CDR3 is TGCGCCAGCAGCTTGGGGCAGGGGGGCGCAGATACGCAGTATTTT. The entire variable domain, with the rest obtained from reference TRBV5-1 and TRBJ2-3, is as follows: KAGVTQTPRYLIKTRGQQVTLSCSPISGHRSVSWYQQTPGQGLQFLFEYFSETQRNKGNFPGRFSGRQFSNSRSEMNVSTLELGDSALYLCASSLGQGGADTQYFGPGTRLTVL.